These T cell receptor beta chains were read from a single sample in a study of blood T cell repertoires in COVID-19. Sequencing was performed with immunoSEQ multiplex PCR; in TCRdb, only in-frame clones are kept and a portion is missing. The sample lists some 320,000 clones, roughly 86% occurring once. Source material: PBMCs or T cells enriched from blood (not recorded which). The receptors shown here come from a woman aged 45-65 years who had been exposed to COVID-19. The CDR3 runs from the conserved cysteine through the conserved F or W.

TRBJ2-2 TRBV18 16 CASSPQTDPGTGELFF
TRBJ1-1 TRBV3-1/TRBV3-2 18 CASSQGPGQGARNTEAFF
TRBJ1-2 TRBV27 13 CASSWDRNYGYTF
TRBJ2-1 TRBV4-1 16 CASSQDLVGGYNEQFF
TRBJ2-3 TRBV18 14 CASSQPGGPDTQYF
TRBJ2-3 TRBV18 15 CASSQRTGDPDTQYF
TRBJ1-3 TRBV30 14 CAWSVLVSGNTIYF
TRBJ2-7 TRBV21-1 14 CASSKAGQTYEQYF
TRBJ1-6 TRBV28 16 CASRPGGSSYNSPLHF
TRBJ2-7 TRBV2 10 CASLRTIQYF
TRBJ1-2 TRBV10-3 14 CAISESAASGGYTF
TRBJ1-6 TRBV11-2 18 CASSQNRQALPYNSPLHF
TRBJ2-1 TRBV27 19 CASSFRWLAGPISYNEQFF
TRBJ2-6 TRBV5-1 16 CASSLKQLPGANVLTF
TRBJ2-7 TRBV9 14 CASSPRGRGDEQYF
TRBJ1-2 TRBV6-5 15 CASGGLGSDNYGYTF
TRBJ1-1 TRBV5-1 15 CASSHEDRMNTEAFF
TRBJ1-6 TRBV2 15 CASSGWGGGNSPLHF
TRBJ1-5 TRBV3-1/TRBV3-2 15 CASSASGASNQPQHF
TRBJ1-1 TRBV10-3 14 CAISGGQTNTEAFF
TRBJ2-7 TRBV28 17 CASSLSIGTGEIYEQYF
TRBJ1-5 TRBV7-9 15 CASSLETGGHQPQHF
TRBJ2-7 TRBV10-3 13 CAHREGQGNEQYF
TRBJ2-7 TRBV3-1/TRBV3-2 15 CASSQETGNPYEQYF
TRBJ1-2 TRBV28 12 CASTSMSYGYTF
TRBJ1-2 TRBV6-2/TRBV6-3 10 CASSGFGYTF
TRBJ2-7 TRBV6-2/TRBV6-3 13 CASSYSLAREQYF
TRBJ1-2 TRBV7-9 15 CASSRTGVPNYGYTF
TRBJ2-5 TRBV2 11 CASSRGETQYF
TRBJ1-1 TRBV7-9 14 CASSPQAGNTEAFF
TRBJ1-2 TRBV5-1 15 CASSHGTGTPYGYTF
TRBJ1-2 TRBV4-1 16 CASSQAQGFSNYGYTF
TRBJ1-2 TRBV4-1 14 CASSHTEGNYGYTF
TRBJ2-5 TRBV21-1 17 CASSIEGTSGAQETQYF
TRBJ2-7 TRBV21-1 14 CASREDITKDEQYF
TRBJ2-5 TRBV12-3/TRBV12-4 13 CASRRTTQETQYF
TRBJ1-2 TRBV5-1 15 CASSLTPDTNYGYTF
TRBJ1-6 TRBV3-1/TRBV3-2 14 CASSRTGWNSPLHF
TRBJ2-2 TRBV27 12 CASSLNTGELFF
TRBJ1-5 TRBV21-1 15 CASSSPGQNNQPQHF
TRBJ1-2 TRBV3-1/TRBV3-2 14 CASSQVGNPGGYTF
TRBJ2-7 TRBV27 14 CASSKQPIGVEQYF
TRBJ1-6 TRBV5-1 15 CASSLPGPDDSPLHF
TRBJ2-2 TRBV19 15 CASAAGGRYTGELFF
TRBJ2-2 TRBV4-1 16 CASSQESAGGTGELFF
TRBJ2-1 TRBV14 21 CASSQVVGVRRLSGFYNEQFF
TRBJ2-5 TRBV10-3 15 CAIKNDWPQPGAQYF
TRBJ1-6 TRBV15 13 CATSSSLYVSLHF
TRBJ2-3 TRBV2 18 CASSKKGTGIVVTDTQYF
TRBJ2-3 TRBV30 15 CAWMRGGGGTDTQYF
TRBJ2-3 TRBV7-2 19 CASSLDASGESVSTDTQYF
TRBJ1-1 TRBV28 13 CASSFQGWAAAFF
TRBJ2-2 TRBV7-9 17 CASTKLAGGLNTGELFF
TRBJ1-5 TRBV7-7 14 CASSGGTGNQPQHF